The 2 T cell receptor beta chains below all came from one sample that was sequenced in a study of Ad26.COV2.S vaccination and SARS-CoV-2 variants. Libraries were prepared by immunoSEQ multiplex PCR; TCRdb keeps only in-frame clonotypes and omits some of them. The profile shows around 250,000 clones, about 90% of them singletons. Documented treatment: some 20 received Ad26.COV2.S at low or high dose, single or two shots; 5 received placebo; per-sample allocation not given. Specimens were obtained on day 63 following the first vaccine or placebo injection. The sequences come from peripheral blood, collected in a trial of Ad26.COV2.S vaccine versus placebo. These receptor sequences come from a person between 18 and 59 years old who received the Ad26.COV2.S COVID-19 vaccine or a placebo.

V usage is TRBV6-5 and J usage is TRBJ2-3; 7 bases agree with TRBD2. Germline V gene lookup returns CDR1 MNHEY and CDR2 SVGAGI. The CDR3 has 15 residues. Germline trimming cut 2 bases from V and 0 bases from J; bases unmatched to any gene: 2. DNA of the CDR3: TGTGCCAGCAGTTACAGCGGGGCTAGCACAGATACGCAGTATTTT. Translating gives CASSYSGASTDTQYF.

This sequence joins TRBV9 and TRBJ2-3; the match to TRBD2 covers 12 bases. This CDR3 spans 18 amino acids. With 2 bases clipped from V and 2 bases from J, the junction kept 9 bases outside the gene matches. CDR1 and CDR2 from the germline V gene are SGDLS and YYNGEE. The CDR3 sequence: CASSVRRLAGVNTDTQYF. CDR3 in DNA: TGTGCCAGCAGCGTGCGTAGACTAGCGGGGGTCAACACAGATACGCAGTATTTT.